This is a list of T cell receptor beta chains from one sample in a study of blood T cell repertoires in COVID-19. The protocol was immunoSEQ multiplex PCR, while the TCRdb copy is restricted to in-frame clones and leaves out a portion. Among about 290,000 clones listed, 75% to 90% were seen once. The sequencing input was peripheral blood. These receptors were taken from a woman in her thirties or forties who had recovered from COVID-19. CDR3s include the opening cysteine and the closing phenylalanine or tryptophan. Each record gives: D gene, V gene, clone size, J gene, CDR3 protein, CDR3 DNA. D genes are given only for firm matches. The size entry is marked missing in some rows and otherwise reads once, few, many or a size class.

D gene: NA
V gene: TRBV4-2
clone size: NA
J gene: TRBJ2-7
CDR3 protein: CASSQAGQNYEQYF
CDR3 DNA: TGTGCCAGCAGCCAAGCAGGACAGAACTACGAGCAGTACTTC

D gene: TRBD2
V gene: TRBV6-5
clone size: NA
J gene: TRBJ2-1
CDR3 protein: CASSYSGTSINEQFF
CDR3 DNA: TGTGCCAGCAGTTACTCCGGGACTAGTATTAATGAGCAGTTCTTC

D gene: NA
V gene: TRBV27
clone size: NA
J gene: TRBJ2-1
CDR3 protein: CASSYSGYTVGGYNEQFF
CDR3 DNA: TGTGCCAGCAGTTATTCCGGTTATACCGTAGGCGGGTACAATGAGCAGTTCTTC

D gene: TRBD1
V gene: TRBV7-8
clone size: few
J gene: TRBJ1-4
CDR3 protein: CASSPRGTGPGEKLFF
CDR3 DNA: TGTGCCAGCAGCCCACGGGGGACAGGGCCGGGGGAAAAACTGTTTTTT

D gene: TRBD1
V gene: TRBV5-1
clone size: NA
J gene: TRBJ2-5
CDR3 protein: CASSTSGTGSETQYF
CDR3 DNA: TGCGCCAGCTCTACTTCCGGGACAGGGTCGGAGACCCAGTACTTC

D gene: NA
V gene: TRBV5-1
clone size: NA
J gene: TRBJ2-1
CDR3 protein: CASSLTNEQFF
CDR3 DNA: TGCGCCAGCAGCTTGACAAATGAGCAGTTCTTC

D gene: TRBD2
V gene: TRBV6-1
clone size: NA
J gene: TRBJ2-3
CDR3 protein: CASSELAERGDTQYF
CDR3 DNA: TGTGCCAGCAGTGAGCTAGCGGAGAGGGGAGATACGCAGTATTTT

D gene: TRBD1
V gene: TRBV10-2
clone size: NA
J gene: TRBJ2-7
CDR3 protein: CASTLRQGGEQYF
CDR3 DNA: TGCGCCAGCACCCTAAGACAGGGTGGCGAGCAGTACTTC

D gene: NA
V gene: TRBV30
clone size: NA
J gene: TRBJ2-7
CDR3 protein: CAWSAGLIYEQYF
CDR3 DNA: TGTGCCTGGAGTGCGGGACTTATATACGAGCAGTACTTC

D gene: NA
V gene: TRBV11-2
clone size: NA
J gene: TRBJ2-1
CDR3 protein: CASSPSGDSYNEQFF
CDR3 DNA: TGTGCCAGCAGCCCCTCGGGGGATAGTTACAATGAGCAGTTCTTC

D gene: NA
V gene: TRBV20-1
clone size: NA
J gene: TRBJ1-1
CDR3 protein: CSGGPNTEAFF
CDR3 DNA: TGCAGTGGAGGGCCCAACACTGAAGCTTTCTTT

D gene: NA
V gene: TRBV5-1
clone size: NA
J gene: TRBJ2-7
CDR3 protein: CASSLDREQYF
CDR3 DNA: TGCGCCAGCAGCTTGGATCGCGAGCAGTACTTC

D gene: TRBD1
V gene: TRBV13
clone size: few
J gene: TRBJ2-5
CDR3 protein: CASSPRQGGETQYF
CDR3 DNA: TGTGCCAGCAGCCCGCGACAGGGGGGAGAGACCCAGTACTTC

D gene: NA
V gene: TRBV28
clone size: NA
J gene: TRBJ2-7
CDR3 protein: CASSPLVDMYEQYF
CDR3 DNA: TGTGCCAGCAGTCCCTTAGTTGATATGTACGAGCAGTACTTC

D gene: TRBD2
V gene: TRBV28
clone size: NA
J gene: TRBJ2-1
CDR3 protein: CASSFSEGVSGRNEQFF
CDR3 DNA: TGTGCCAGCAGTTTTTCGGAGGGTGTTAGCGGGAGAAATGAGCAGTTCTTC